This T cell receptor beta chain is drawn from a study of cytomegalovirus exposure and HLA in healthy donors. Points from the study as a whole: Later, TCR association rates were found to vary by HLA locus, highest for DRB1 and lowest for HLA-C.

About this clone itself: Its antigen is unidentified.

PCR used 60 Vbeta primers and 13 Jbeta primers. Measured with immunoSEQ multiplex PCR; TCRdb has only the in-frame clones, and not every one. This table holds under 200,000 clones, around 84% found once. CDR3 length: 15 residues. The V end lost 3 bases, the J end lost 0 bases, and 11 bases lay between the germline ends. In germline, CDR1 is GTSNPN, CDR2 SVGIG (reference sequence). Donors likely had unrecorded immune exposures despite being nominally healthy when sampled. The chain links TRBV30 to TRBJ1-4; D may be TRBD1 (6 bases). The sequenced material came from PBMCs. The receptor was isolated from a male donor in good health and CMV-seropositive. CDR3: CAWRSQGTTNEKLFF. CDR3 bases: TGTGCCTGGAGGTCTCAGGGGACAACTAATGAAAAACTGTTTTTT.